The clone carrying this T cell receptor beta chain showed up many times. Its antigen is unknown. The data belong to a study of CD8 T cells in ankylosing spondylitis. Overall study findings and caveats: Disease-associated clones were CD8+ and fairly uncommon in peripheral blood. Enrichment of disease-linked clones was reportedly significant in matched ankylosing spondylitis synovial fluid. Apparently characteristic of ankylosing spondylitis blood was a TCR beta motif (fewer than ten highly homologous variants).

The J segment lost 7 bases and the V segment lost 5 bases, leaving 7 bases of the junction unmatched. This CDR3 has 14 amino acids. CDR1 and CDR2 from the germline V gene are LNHNV and YYDKDF (reference sequence). With molecular barcodes, quantitative 5'-RACE was used to make the TCR beta libraries. TCRdb independently ran MiXCR on the 5' RACE reads; one entry per CDR3 protein. Among around 210,000 distinct CDR3 sequences listed, approximately 7.6% were seen once. V usage is TRBV15 and J usage is TRBJ2-1, with 8 bases identical to TRBD2. The source is a female donor with ankylosing spondylitis or in good health (not recorded which). Sequenced sample: blood, either unsorted or a sorted T cell fraction (not recorded which). The CDR3 protein is CATSPQRERNEQFF. CDR3 nucleotides: TGTGCCACCAGCCCCCAGCGGGAGAGGAATGAGCAGTTCTTC.